Shown below are 19 T cell receptor beta chains from a single sample sequenced in a study of cytomegalovirus exposure and HLA in healthy donors. Produced via immunoSEQ multiplex PCR; TCRdb's table is partial and in-frame only. This table holds some 200,000 clones, approximately 89% found once. Sequencing was carried out using PBMCs. Receptor source: a young man in good health and CMV-seropositive.

This chain connects TRBV27 to TRBJ2-3, with 9 bases matching TRBD1. This CDR3 contains 16 residues. Trimming cost V 7 bases and J 1 base; bases outside gene matches: 9. Germline CDR1 reads MNHEY; CDR2 reads SMNVEV (reference sequence). The CDR3 nucleotides are TGTGCCAGCACCCTAGTGGGGGACAGGGGCACAGATACGCAGTATTTT. Amino acids: CASTLVGDRGTDTQYF.

This chain connects TRBV7-9 to TRBJ2-7; 7 nucleotides match TRBD1. Germline V lookup: CDR1 SEHNR, CDR2 FQNEAQ (reference sequence). V shed 5 bases, J shed 4 bases, and the junction held 2 bases outside the gene matches. CDR3 length: 12 amino acids. Here the CDR3 DNA reads TGTGCCAGCAGCACACAGGGGTACGAGCAGTACTTC. It encodes CASSTQGYEQYF.

Here the CDR3 reads CASRSDRPNYGYTF. Written as DNA, the CDR3 is TGTGCCAGCAGGAGTGACAGACCTAACTATGGCTACACCTTC. The chain uses TRBV6-5 and TRBJ1-2, with a possible D match to TRBD1 (5 bases). Trimming stripped 6 bases from V and 0 bases from J, with 11 bases between. Germline V CDR1 and CDR2: MNHEY, SVGAGI. The CDR3 covers 14 residues.

The rearrangement links TRBV9 to TRBJ2-7; D tentatively fits TRBD1 or TRBD2 (6 bases each). The germline V and J ends were trimmed by 4 bases and 4 bases, with 15 bases remaining between them. Germline V gene sequence: CDR1 SGDLS, CDR2 YYNGEE. CDR3 length equals 14 residues. The CDR3: CASSPVGGQYEQYF. The CDR3 coding sequence is TGTGCCAGCAGCCCCGTGGGGGGCCAATACGAGCAGTACTTC.

This chain uses TRBV7-9 with TRBJ2-1, with D perhaps TRBD1 or TRBD2 (5 bases each). Trimming took 8 bases from V and 0 from J, leaving 11 bases between them. CDR3 length equals 14 residues. Germline lookup yields CDR1 SEHNR and CDR2 FQNEAQ (reference sequence). The CDR3 here is CASRDVSSYNEQFF. Written as DNA, the CDR3 is TGTGCCAGCCGGGACGTGAGCTCCTACAATGAGCAGTTCTTC. The whole variable domain, filled in from reference TRBV7-9 and TRBJ2-1, reads DTGVSQNPRHKITKRGQNVTFRCDPISEHNRLYWYRQTLGQGPEFLTYFQNEAQLEKSRLLSDRFSAERPKGSFSTLEIQRTEQGDSAMYLCASRDVSSYNEQFFGPGTRLTVL.

This chain connects TRBV5-1 to TRBJ1-1, with 9 bases aligning to TRBD1. Germline-derived CDR1 and CDR2 are SGHRS and YFSETQ. The CDR3 totals 15 residues. The V and J ends lost 4 bases and 5 bases, in that order; junction bases with no gene match: 9. The CDR3 protein is CASSAEYRGQTEAFF. As DNA, the CDR3 is TGCGCCAGCAGCGCCGAATACAGGGGGCAAACTGAAGCTTTCTTT.

The chain joins TRBV7-2 to TRBJ1-2; perhaps TRBD1 as D (5 bases). Trimming removed 4 bases at V and 2 bases at J, with 11 bases between. CDR3 length equals 14 residues. Germline V gives CDR1 SGHTA, CDR2 FQGNSA. The CDR3 loop reads CASSSGGRNYGYTF. CDR3 coding DNA: TGTGCCAGCAGCTCCGGGGGGAGGAACTATGGCTACACCTTC.

The rearrangement joins TRBV5-4 to TRBJ2-1; TRBD2 agrees at 11 bases. The V segment lost 3 bases and the J segment 8 bases; nucleotides outside the gene matches: 7. The CDR3 length is 15 residues. Germline CDR1 and CDR2: SGHNT and YYREEE (reference sequence). This CDR3 is CASSSLAGGPDEQFF. The CDR3 nucleotides read TGTGCCAGCAGCTCTTTAGCGGGAGGGCCGGATGAGCAGTTCTTC.

J is TRBJ1-1 and V is TRBV29-1; TRBD1 matches 7 bases. The CDR3 totals 12 residues. From germline, CDR1 is SQVTM and CDR2 ANQGSEA. V shed 7 bases, J shed 3 bases, and the junction held 5 bases outside the gene matches. The CDR3 loop is CSGGRGDTEAFF. CDR3 nucleotide sequence: TGCAGCGGGGGCAGGGGGGACACTGAAGCTTTCTTT.

This chain joins TRBV2 and TRBJ2-7, with 7 bases identical to TRBD1. The V gene end was trimmed by 6 bases and the J gene end by 2 bases; junction bases not matched to a gene: 1. Germline V gives CDR1 SNHLY, CDR2 FYNNEI. The CDR3 spans 12 residues. Here the CDR3 reads CASRGQTYEQYF. CDR3 nucleotides: TGTGCCAGCAGGGGACAGACCTACGAGCAGTACTTC.

The chain combines TRBV9 with TRBJ2-1; D ambiguous. The CDR3 is 16 residues long. The germline gives CDR1 SGDLS, CDR2 YYNGEE. Trimming shortened V by 3 bases and J by 4 bases, and 17 bases separated the two germline ends. Here the CDR3 DNA reads TGTGCCAGCAGCGATTTAGACAATCCTTATTACAATGAGCAGTTCTTC. This codes for CASSDLDNPYYNEQFF.

This chain connects TRBV18 to TRBJ2-7; tentative D call: TRBD1 (5 bases). Per the germline V gene, CDR1 is KGHSH and CDR2 is LQKENI. Trimming cost V 2 bases and J 3 bases, with 8 bases left between them. The CDR3 runs 13 residues. CDR3 protein: CASSPTRDYEQYF. CDR3 nucleotides: TGTGCCAGCTCACCAACCAGGGACTACGAGCAGTACTTC.

This clone was recorded only once. This chain uses TRBV28 with TRBJ2-3, with D unresolved. Germline values: CDR1 MDHEN, CDR2 SYDVKM. The CDR3 is made up of 15 amino acids. Trimming took 2 bases from V and 1 from J, leaving 10 bases between them. The CDR3 region is CASSLVVIGTDTQYF. The CDR3 DNA follows: TGTGCCAGCAGTTTAGTGGTTATAGGCACAGATACGCAGTATTTT.

The V and J genes are TRBV11-3 and TRBJ2-5; the match to TRBD1 covers 7 bases. Germline assignment: CDR1 SGHNT and CDR2 YENEEA. The V gene end was trimmed by 4 bases and the J gene end by 4 bases; junction bases not matched to a gene: 9. The length of the CDR3 is 15 residues. CDR3 region: CASSSPTGMGETQYF. The CDR3 DNA reads as TGTGCCAGCAGCTCCCCGACAGGGATGGGAGAGACCCAGTACTTC.

This chain connects TRBV7-6 to TRBJ2-7; 9 bases are shared with TRBD1. This CDR3 region has 14 residues. Trimming took 4 bases from V and 2 from J; bases not matched to a gene: 3. CDR1 and CDR2 from the germline V gene are SGHVS and FNYEAQ. Here the CDR3 DNA reads TGTGCCAGCAGCTACAGACAGGGGGCCTACGAGCAGTACTTC. It codes for CASSYRQGAYEQYF.

This sequence joins TRBV25-1 and TRBJ1-2; D gene uncertain. CDR1 MGHDK and CDR2 SYGVNS come from the germline V gene. The CDR3 contains 15 residues. V lost 1 base and J lost 0, with 9 bases in between. CDR3 nucleotides: TGTGCCAGCAGTGAATCGAGGCTCGCTAACTATGGCTACACCTTC. It specifies CASSESRLANYGYTF.

The chain carries TRBV29-1 and TRBJ2-1, with 10 bases lining up with TRBD2. Germline loops: CDR1 SQVTM, CDR2 ANQGSEA. Trimming at V came to 7 bases and at J to 8 bases, leaving 5 bases not matched to a gene. The CDR3 runs 12 residues. The CDR3 DNA follows: TGCAGCGCTCGGACTAGCGGCCATGAGCAGTTCTTC. Translating gives CSARTSGHEQFF.

V is TRBV9 and J is TRBJ2-1; D may correspond to TRBD1 or TRBD2 (5 bases each). Deletions cut 2 bases from V and 4 bases from J, with 13 bases between. The CDR3 spans 15 residues. The germline V gene encodes CDR1 SGDLS and CDR2 YYNGEE. The CDR3 DNA sequence: TGTGCCAGCAGCGTGGGATGGGGGTCTTACAATGAGCAGTTCTTC. This translates into CASSVGWGSYNEQFF.

This rearrangement joins TRBV6-6 to TRBJ2-1; D ambiguous. The CDR3 consists of 15 residues. Germline loops: CDR1 MNHNY, CDR2 SVGAGI (reference sequence). V lost 5 bases to trimming and J lost 6 bases, with 17 bases between them. As DNA, the CDR3 is TGTGCCAGCAGTGACCGGGCTCCGGGTCCCAATGAGCAGTTCTTC. Encoded protein: CASSDRAPGPNEQFF.